This TCR beta chain was captured in a study of blood T cell repertoires in COVID-19. The wider study: PBMCs, B-cell-depleted T cells, or T cells provided the cDNA or gDNA that made up the material.

Profiled with immunoSEQ multiplex PCR; TCRdb holds only in-frame clones, not every one. The sample lists 150,000 to 200,000 clones, about four fifths occurring once. This TCR was recovered from a woman older than 75 with COVID-19, enrolled during active disease. The sequencing input was peripheral blood.

The DNA for the CDR3 is TGTGCCAGCAGTCAGACAGGGTCGGGTACTGAAGCTTTCTTT. Its protein product is CASSQTGSGTEAFF. This chain joins TRBV6-5 and TRBJ1-1; TRBD1 aligns across 7 bases. The junction had 8 bases not matched to a gene; V was cut back by 5 bases and J by 5 bases. The CDR3 length is 14 residues. Per the germline V gene, CDR1 is MNHEY and CDR2 is SVGAGI.